The clone carrying this TCR beta chain was seen only a few times. Its target is not known. The protocol was immunoSEQ multiplex PCR, while the TCRdb copy is restricted to in-frame clones and leaves out a portion. The table has roughly 75,000 clones, about four fifths seen once; the top ten hold roughly 6%. Looked up from germline, CDR1 is SGHTA and CDR2 is FQGNSA. The CDR3 is made up of 15 amino acids. V was clipped by 1 base and J by 3 bases, with 10 bases between them. The time point is: blood 2 weeks post-SBRT. Treatment given: 15 Gy SBRT to primary tumor, nephrectomy 4 weeks later. Radiation-treated patients gave blood at baseline, week 2 and week 4. The patient's renal cell carcinoma had clear cell pathology. These data are taken from a study of radiation and T cells in renal cell carcinoma. Study-wide results and caveats: Without pretreatment biopsies, baseline tumor clonotype presence was undetermined. From baseline, blood top tumor clonotypes peaked at 2 weeks post-radiation.

The V call is TRBV7-2, the J call TRBJ1-5; D might be TRBD1 (6 bases). The specimen comprised blood, sampled from a patient whose treatment included radiotherapy and nephrectomy. The sequence was collected from a man aged 55 to 70 with renal cell carcinoma. The CDR3 DNA follows: TGTGCCAGCAGCTTAGACCAGGGGTCCAATCAGCCCCAGCATTTT. It yields the protein CASSLDQGSNQPQHF.